The 7 T cell receptor beta chains below come from one sample, sequenced in a study of blood T cell repertoires in COVID-19. The assay was immunoSEQ multiplex PCR, and TCRdb's table has in-frame clones only and misses some. The profile shows 55,000 to 65,000 clones, 87% of them singletons. Sequences were obtained from peripheral blood. These receptors originate from a human donor with acute or convalescent COVID-19. The donor label of this sample is uncertain.

This chain joins TRBV6-4 and TRBJ1-6; 7 positions agree with TRBD1. Germline CDR1 is MRHNA and CDR2 is SNTAGT. Trimming at V came to 2 bases and at J to 8 bases, leaving 6 bases not matched to a gene. This CDR3 spans 15 amino acids. The CDR3 loop reads CASSDRQGMHSPLHF. The CDR3 bases are TGTGCCAGCAGTGACCGACAGGGAATGCATTCACCCCTCCACTTT.

The J gene is TRBJ1-4, the V gene TRBV10-1; D not certain. The length of the CDR3 is 15 residues. CDR1 and CDR2 from the germline V gene are WNHNN and SYGVQD (reference sequence). Deletions cut 3 bases from V and 4 bases from J, with 12 bases between. DNA of the CDR3: TGCGCCAGCAGTGAATCGGAACAGTATAATGAAAAACTGTTTTTT. Translating it yields CASSESEQYNEKLFF.

The rearrangement uses TRBV19 and TRBJ2-7; 9 bases fit TRBD2. Germline CDR1 is LNHDA and CDR2 is SQIVND (reference sequence). Trimming took 5 bases from V and 2 from J; bases not matched to a gene: 1. This CDR3 has 13 amino acids. CDR3 nucleotide sequence: TGTGCCAGTAGTCCTAGCGGGGCCTACGAGCAGTACTTC. Amino acid sequence: CASSPSGAYEQYF. Full variable domain (missing parts from reference TRBV19 and TRBJ2-7): DGGITQSPKYLFRKEGQNVTLSCEQNLNHDAMYWYRQDPGQGLRLIYYSQIVNDFQKGDIAEGYSVSREKKESFPLTVTSAQKNPTAFYLCASSPSGAYEQYFGPGTRLTVT.

This rearrangement joins TRBV7-2 to TRBJ2-7, with D uncertain. V lost 2 bases to trimming and J lost 3 bases, with 8 bases between them. CDR3 length: 13 residues. Per the germline V gene, CDR1 is SGHTA and CDR2 is FQGNSA. CDR3 amino acids: CASSLTPFYEQYF. CDR3 coding DNA: TGTGCCAGCAGCTTAACACCTTTCTACGAGCAGTACTTC.

The chain carries TRBV18 and TRBJ1-1; tentatively, D is TRBD1 (6 bases). Per germline, CDR1 KGHSH and CDR2 LQKENI. The CDR3 length is 15 residues. Trimming stripped 5 bases from V and 4 bases from J, with 17 bases between. This chain's CDR3 is CASSDSQGMGTEAFF. Written as DNA, the CDR3 is TGTGCCAGCTCAGATTCTCAGGGGATGGGCACTGAAGCTTTCTTT.

V is TRBV6-6 and J is TRBJ2-5; TRBD2 is a possible D gene (6 bases). V shed 0 bases and J shed 0 bases, with 11 bases lying between them. CDR1 and CDR2 (germline): MNHNY, SVGAGI (reference sequence). The length of the CDR3 is 16 residues. DNA of the CDR3: TGTGCCAGCAGTTACTCCGGGACTGGGTACCAAGAGACCCAGTACTTC. This codes for CASSYSGTGYQETQYF.

The CDR3 DNA reads TGTGCCAGCAGCCCCCCCGGACAGCATAATTCACCCCTCCACTTT. This codes for CASSPPGQHNSPLHF. The rearrangement uses TRBV9 and TRBJ1-6, with D perhaps matching TRBD1 (6 bases). V lost 4 bases and J lost 5, with 13 bases in between. This CDR3 has 15 amino acids. Germline-derived CDR1 and CDR2 are SGDLS and YYNGEE.